Listed below are T cell receptor beta chains from one sample, sequenced in a study of shared clonotypes between healthy human individuals. Assay used: immunoSEQ multiplex PCR; TCRdb lists only in-frame clones, some missing. The table lists under 1,900,000 clones, 98% of them singletons. The source material was naive CD4+ T cells sorted from blood. The receptors stem from a man aged 25-45 years in good health. CDR3s include the opening cysteine and the closing phenylalanine or tryptophan. A D gene is named only where the DNA matches it firmly.

V gene,J gene,D gene,CDR3 protein
TRBV18,TRBJ2-2,NA,CASSREVAEITGELFF
TRBV29-1,TRBJ2-7,NA,CSVQTGPYEQYF
TRBV5-4,TRBJ1-2,NA,CASSFPTGDDYGYTF
TRBV9,TRBJ1-2,NA,CASSASWVPHYGYTF
TRBV5-6,TRBJ2-5,NA,CASSWGPGVEETQYF
TRBV19,TRBJ2-3,NA,CASSVAWTDTQYF
TRBV6-6,TRBJ2-2,NA,CASNPDLLRNTGELFF
TRBV15,TRBJ2-3,NA,CATSWGRGSTDTQYF
TRBV7-3,TRBJ1-2,NA,CASSPSLPGHDYGYTF
TRBV7-9,TRBJ2-1,TRBD2,CASSTSTSGPYNEQFF
TRBV14,TRBJ2-1,NA,CASSQDRGISSYNEQFF
TRBV5-4,TRBJ1-2,NA,CASSLGGAGGAHGYTF
TRBV9,TRBJ2-1,TRBD2,CASSVVPSSGRMDEQFF
TRBV7-7,TRBJ1-1,NA,CASSLVMNTEAFF
TRBV5-1,TRBJ1-4,NA,CASSLIATNEKLFF
TRBV5-1,TRBJ2-7,TRBD2,CASSYKSGAPGLAGGEQYF
TRBV5-4,TRBJ2-2,NA,CASSLGDPTGELFF
TRBV6-5,TRBJ1-1,NA,CASSTSANTEAFF
TRBV5-5,TRBJ2-7,TRBD1,CASSTGQIYEQYF
TRBV15,TRBJ2-5,NA,CATSRAGSPQTQYF
TRBV5-8,TRBJ2-1,NA,CASLTQRIYNEQFF
TRBV19,TRBJ1-1,NA,CASSIVVQGEAFF